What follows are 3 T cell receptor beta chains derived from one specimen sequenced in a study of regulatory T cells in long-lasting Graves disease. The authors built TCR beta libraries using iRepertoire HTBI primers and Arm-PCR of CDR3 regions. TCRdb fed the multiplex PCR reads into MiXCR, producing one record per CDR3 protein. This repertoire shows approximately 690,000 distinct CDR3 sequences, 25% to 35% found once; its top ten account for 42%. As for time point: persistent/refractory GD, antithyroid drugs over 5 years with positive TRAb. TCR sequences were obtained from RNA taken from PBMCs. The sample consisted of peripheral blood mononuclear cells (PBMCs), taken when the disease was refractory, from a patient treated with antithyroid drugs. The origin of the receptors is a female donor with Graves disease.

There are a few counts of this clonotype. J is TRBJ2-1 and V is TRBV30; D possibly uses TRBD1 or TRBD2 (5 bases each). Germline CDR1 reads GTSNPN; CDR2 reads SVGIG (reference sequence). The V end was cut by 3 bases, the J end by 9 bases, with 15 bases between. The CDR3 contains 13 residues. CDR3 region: CAWRGTAYGEQFF. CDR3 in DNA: TGTGCCTGGAGAGGGACCGCCTACGGTGAGCAGTTCTTC. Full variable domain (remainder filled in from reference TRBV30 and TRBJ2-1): SQTIHQWPATLVQPVGSPLSLECTVEGTSNPNLYWYRQAAGRGLQLLFYSVGIGQISSEVPQNLSASRPQDRQFILSSKKLLLSDSGFYLCAWRGTAYGEQFFGPGTRLTVL.

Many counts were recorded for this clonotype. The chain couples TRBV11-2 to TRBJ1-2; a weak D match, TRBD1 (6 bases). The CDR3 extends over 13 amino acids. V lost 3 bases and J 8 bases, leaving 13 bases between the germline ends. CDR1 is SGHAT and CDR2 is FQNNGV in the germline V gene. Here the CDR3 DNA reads TGTGCCAGCAGCTTGGGGGGGACACGAGGCTACACCTTC. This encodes CASSLGGTRGYTF.

Here the CDR3 DNA reads TGTGCCAGCAGCGGGGGGCTCGACGAGCAGTACTTC. Translation gives CASSGGLDEQYF. The chain employs TRBV9 and TRBJ2-7; maybe TRBD1 (6 bases). The CDR3 has 12 amino acids. V was trimmed by 3 bases and J by 5 bases, leaving 9 bases between them. The germline V gene encodes CDR1 SGDLS and CDR2 YYNGEE.